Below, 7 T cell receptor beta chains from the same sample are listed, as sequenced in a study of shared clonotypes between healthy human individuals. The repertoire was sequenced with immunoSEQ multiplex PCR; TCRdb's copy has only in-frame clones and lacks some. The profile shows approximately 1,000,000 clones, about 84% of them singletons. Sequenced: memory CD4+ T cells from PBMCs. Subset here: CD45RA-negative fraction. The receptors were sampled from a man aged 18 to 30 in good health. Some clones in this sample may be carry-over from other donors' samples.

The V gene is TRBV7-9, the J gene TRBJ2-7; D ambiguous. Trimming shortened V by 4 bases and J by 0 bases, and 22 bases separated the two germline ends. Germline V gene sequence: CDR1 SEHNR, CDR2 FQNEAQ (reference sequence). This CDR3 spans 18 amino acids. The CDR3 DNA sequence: TGTGCCAGCAGCTCCCGGACCTTGAGGACGTCGAGCTCCTACGAGCAGTACTTC. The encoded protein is CASSSRTLRTSSSYEQYF. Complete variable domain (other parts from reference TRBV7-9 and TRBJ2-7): DTGVSQNPRHKITKRGQNVTFRCDPISEHNRLYWYRQTLGQGPEFLTYFQNEAQLEKSRLLSDRFSAERPKGSFSTLEIQRTEQGDSAMYLCASSSRTLRTSSSYEQYFGPGTRLTVT.

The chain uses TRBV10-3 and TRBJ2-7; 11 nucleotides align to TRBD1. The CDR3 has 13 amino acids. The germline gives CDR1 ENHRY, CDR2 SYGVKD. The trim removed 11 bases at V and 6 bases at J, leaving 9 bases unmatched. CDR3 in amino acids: CAVTGTGGREQYF. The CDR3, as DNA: TGTGCCGTCACCGGGACAGGGGGTCGCGAGCAGTACTTC.

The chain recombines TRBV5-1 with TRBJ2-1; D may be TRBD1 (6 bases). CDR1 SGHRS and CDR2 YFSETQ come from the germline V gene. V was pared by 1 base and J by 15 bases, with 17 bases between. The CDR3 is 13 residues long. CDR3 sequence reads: CASSLSFGTPGFF. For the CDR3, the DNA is TGCGCCAGCAGCTTGAGTTTCGGGACACCAGGGTTCTTC.

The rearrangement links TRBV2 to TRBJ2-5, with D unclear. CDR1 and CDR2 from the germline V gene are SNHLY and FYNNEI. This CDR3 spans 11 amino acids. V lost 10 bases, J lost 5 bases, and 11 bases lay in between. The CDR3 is CATGVGETQYF. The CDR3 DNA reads TGTGCCACCGGAGTGGGGGAGACCCAGTACTTC.

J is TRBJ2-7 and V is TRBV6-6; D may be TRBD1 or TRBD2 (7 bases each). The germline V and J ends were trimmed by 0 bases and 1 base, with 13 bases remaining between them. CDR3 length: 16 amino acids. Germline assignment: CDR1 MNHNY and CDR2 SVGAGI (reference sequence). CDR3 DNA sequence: TGTGCCAGCAGTTACTCTCCAGGGGGGGATTCCTACGAGCAGTACTTC. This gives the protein CASSYSPGGDSYEQYF.

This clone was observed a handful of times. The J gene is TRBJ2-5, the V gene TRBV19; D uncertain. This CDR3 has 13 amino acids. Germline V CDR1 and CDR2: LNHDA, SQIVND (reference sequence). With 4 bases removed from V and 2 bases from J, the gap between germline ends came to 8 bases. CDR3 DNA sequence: TGTGCCAGTAGTACGGTAGTTCAAGAGACCCAGTACTTC. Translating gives CASSTVVQETQYF.

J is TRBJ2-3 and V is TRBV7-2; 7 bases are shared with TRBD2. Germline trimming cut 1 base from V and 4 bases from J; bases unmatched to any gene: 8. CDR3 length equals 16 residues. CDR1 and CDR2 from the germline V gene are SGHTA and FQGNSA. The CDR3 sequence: CASSLERGAGADTQYF. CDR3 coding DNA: TGTGCCAGCAGCTTAGAGCGGGGCGCCGGAGCAGATACGCAGTATTTT.